These 22 T cell receptor beta chains share one sample of origin, sequenced in a study of glioma-infiltrating T cells after dendritic cell vaccination. Clones were read by immunoSEQ multiplex PCR, and TCRdb kept only the in-frame ones, dropping some. Among over 70,000 clones listed, over 75% were seen once. Sequencing used blood, obtained before dendritic cell vaccination. These receptors came from a human donor with glioblastoma.

V usage is TRBV18 and J usage is TRBJ1-1; 7 positions match TRBD1. The germline V gene encodes CDR1 KGHSH and CDR2 LQKENI. The junction had 1 base not matched to a gene; V was cut back by 3 bases and J by 3 bases. The CDR3 totals 13 residues. The CDR3 loop reads CASSPTGDTEAFF. The CDR3 coding sequence is TGTGCCAGCTCACCTACAGGGGACACTGAAGCTTTCTTT.

The chain recombines TRBV19 with TRBJ2-5; D gene ambiguous. Looked up from germline, CDR1 is LNHDA and CDR2 is SQIVND (reference sequence). V was clipped by 3 bases and J by 4 bases, with 9 bases between them. The CDR3 is 13 residues long. In DNA, the CDR3 is TGTGCCAGTAGTATGAGAGAACGAGAGACCCAGTACTTC. Amino acids: CASSMRERETQYF.

The rearrangement joins TRBV28 to TRBJ1-2, with a tentative D call TRBD1 (6 bases). Germline V lookup: CDR1 MDHEN, CDR2 SYDVKM. Deletions cut 6 bases from V and 4 bases from J, with 12 bases between. This CDR3 has 13 residues. In DNA, the CDR3 is TGTGCCAGCAGCAACAGGGTTACCTATGGCTACACCTTC. It is translated as CASSNRVTYGYTF.

The J gene is TRBJ1-6, the V gene TRBV6-5; TRBD1 might be the D (6 bases). This CDR3 spans 16 amino acids. CDR1 MNHEY and CDR2 SVGAGI come from the germline V gene. V was cut by 2 bases and J by 5 bases, with 13 bases left in between. The CDR3 is CASSYIQGKNNSPLHF. The CDR3 DNA follows: TGTGCCAGCAGTTACATACAGGGCAAGAATAATTCACCCCTCCACTTT.

The gene calls are TRBV5-6 and TRBJ1-2, with 10 nucleotides matching TRBD1. The CDR3 covers 17 residues. Germline V gene data show CDR1 as SGHDT and CDR2 as YYEEEE. With V trimmed by 4 bases and J by 6 bases, 15 bases remained unmatched. This CDR3 is CASSLAGQGSWGDGYTF. CDR3 in DNA: TGTGCCAGCAGCCTTGCGGGACAGGGGTCTTGGGGGGATGGCTACACCTTC.

In this sample, this clone turned up once. The chain recombines TRBV11-2 with TRBJ2-7; possible D gene TRBD2, 5 bases. Trimming removed 5 bases at V and 3 bases at J, with 20 bases between. The CDR3 totals 16 residues. Germline CDR1 and CDR2: SGHAT and FQNNGV. The chain's CDR3 is CASSQEATQALYEQYF. In nucleotides, the CDR3 is TGTGCCAGCAGCCAGGAGGCGACTCAGGCACTCTACGAGCAGTACTTC. Variable domain in full (rest from reference TRBV11-2 and TRBJ2-7): EAGVAQSPRYKIIEKRQSVAFWCNPISGHATLYWYQQILGQGPKLLIQFQNNGVVDDSQLPKDRFSAERLKGVDSTLKIQPAKLEDSAVYLCASSQEATQALYEQYFGPGTRLTVT.

The CDR3 region is CASSLRTGGPSGNTIYF. CDR3 bases: TGCGCCAGCAGCCTCCGGACAGGGGGCCCCTCTGGAAACACCATATATTTT. The chain uses TRBV5-1 and TRBJ1-3; 11 bases align to TRBD1. The CDR3 runs 17 residues. CDR1 and CDR2 from the germline V gene are SGHRS and YFSETQ. Unmatched junction bases numbered 6, after V lost 4 bases and J lost 0 bases.

This clone was detected a few times. The same CDR3 can be traced to other DNA sequences in this sample. V is TRBV6-5 and J is TRBJ1-4; D remains ambiguous. The CDR3 runs 16 residues. Germline V gene lookup returns CDR1 MNHEY and CDR2 SVGAGI. The V end was cut by 0 bases, the J end by 0 bases, with 8 bases between. The DNA of the CDR3 is TGTGCCAGCAGTTACTCCACAGCGGCAACTAATGAAAAACTGTTTTTT. It is translated as CASSYSTAATNEKLFF.

V usage is TRBV30 and J usage is TRBJ1-2; maybe TRBD1 (6 bases). The CDR3 runs 13 residues. The germline V gene has CDR1 GTSNPN and CDR2 SVGIG (reference sequence). Trimming took 4 bases from V and 8 from J, leaving 17 bases between them. The CDR3 bases are TGTGCCTGGACTGACAGGAATATAGGAGGCTACACCTTC. Its translation is CAWTDRNIGGYTF. Based on the CDR3 plus reference TRBV30 and TRBJ1-2, the full variable domain is SQTIHQWPATLVQPVGSPLSLECTVEGTSNPNLYWYRQAAGRGLQLLFYSVGIGQISSEVPQNLSASRPQDRQFILSSKKLLLSDSGFYLCAWTDRNIGGYTFGSGTRLTVV.

This rearrangement joins TRBV29-1 to TRBJ2-5, with 10 bases that match TRBD1. The length of the CDR3 is 13 residues. The J segment lost 5 bases and the V segment lost 7 bases, leaving 7 bases of the junction unmatched. Germline assignment: CDR1 SQVTM and CDR2 ANQGSEA. The CDR3 DNA follows: TGCAGCGCCCGACAGGGGGCAGGTGAGACCCAGTACTTC. Amino acid sequence: CSARQGAGETQYF.

The chain couples TRBV6-6 to TRBJ2-5; D not resolved. CDR1 MNHNY and CDR2 SVGAGI come from the germline V gene (reference sequence). V was trimmed by 9 bases and J by 2 bases, leaving 16 bases between them. This CDR3 is built from 14 residues. The CDR3 loop is CASCPAVEQETQYF. CDR3 in DNA: TGTGCCAGTTGTCCCGCGGTAGAGCAAGAGACCCAGTACTTC.

Only a few counts were recorded for this clone. The chain carries TRBV18 and TRBJ2-2, with 13 bases lining up with TRBD2. The germline gives CDR1 KGHSH, CDR2 LQKENI. The junction had 11 bases not matched to a gene; V was cut back by 3 bases and J by 4 bases. This CDR3 is built from 19 residues. The CDR3 region is CASSPRGTSGTPLTGELFF. CDR3 bases: TGTGCCAGCTCACCTCGGGGGACTAGCGGGACCCCACTCACCGGGGAGCTGTTTTTT. The variable domain in full, completed from reference TRBV18 and TRBJ2-2, reads NAGVMQNPRHLVRRRGQEARLRCSPMKGHSHVYWYRQLPEEGLKFMVYLQKENIIDESGMPKERFSAEFPKEGPSILRIQQVVRGDSAAYFCASSPRGTSGTPLTGELFFGEGSRLTVL.

This sequence joins TRBV19 and TRBJ2-4, with D possibly TRBD2 on 5 matching bases. CDR1 and CDR2 from the germline V gene are LNHDA and SQIVND (reference sequence). Trimming shortened V by 5 bases and J by 3 bases, and 14 bases separated the two germline ends. The CDR3 has 15 amino acids. The CDR3 DNA follows: TGTGCCAGTAGTTCCTCCACACGGGGCAAAAACATTCAGTACTTC. It is translated as CASSSSTRGKNIQYF.

This clone was observed once. The chain recombines TRBV5-1 with TRBJ1-2; no clear D. V was pared by 2 bases and J by 4 bases, with 6 bases between. Germline CDR1 is SGHRS and CDR2 is YFSETQ. The CDR3 contains 12 residues. The CDR3 DNA is TGCGCCAGCAGCTTAGACACCTATGGCTACACCTTC. The encoded protein is CASSLDTYGYTF.

This chain links TRBV29-1 with TRBJ2-1, with TRBD2 as a possible D gene (6 bases). V was clipped by 0 bases and J by 10 bases, with 16 bases between them. Per germline, CDR1 SQVTM and CDR2 ANQGSEA. This CDR3 has 14 residues. The CDR3 sequence: CSVEDRGTGWEQFF. The CDR3 bases are TGCAGCGTTGAAGATCGGGGGACGGGCTGGGAGCAGTTCTTC.

The V call is TRBV21-1, the J call TRBJ2-2; TRBD2 is taken as the D call from the table, unchecked against the DNA. TRBV21-1 is assigned pseudogene status. The CDR3 length is 13 residues. The CDR3: CASGPSKPGELFF. DNA for the CDR3: TGTGCCAGCGGTCCCTCGAAGCCCGGGGAGCTGTTTTTT.

This chain joins TRBV19 and TRBJ2-3, with 8 bases fitting TRBD1. Germline V CDR1 and CDR2: LNHDA, SQIVND (reference sequence). Trimming at V came to 6 bases and at J to 4 bases, leaving 12 bases not matched to a gene. This CDR3 contains 16 residues. The CDR3 sequence is CASRRTGQEFSDTQYF. The DNA for the CDR3 is TGTGCCAGTAGGAGAACGGGACAGGAATTTTCAGATACGCAGTATTTT. Full variable domain (outside the CDR3, taken from reference TRBV19 and TRBJ2-3): DGGITQSPKYLFRKEGQNVTLSCEQNLNHDAMYWYRQDPGQGLRLIYYSQIVNDFQKGDIAEGYSVSREKKESFPLTVTSAQKNPTAFYLCASRRTGQEFSDTQYFGPGTRLTVL.

The chain carries TRBV5-1 and TRBJ2-1, with 7 bases aligning to TRBD1. J was trimmed by 3 bases and V by 0 bases; bases with no gene match: 3. This CDR3 has 15 residues. Germline CDR1 and CDR2: SGHRS and YFSETQ. CDR3 amino acids: CASSLGGTDYNEQFF. The CDR3 bases are TGCGCCAGCAGCTTGGGAGGGACAGACTACAATGAGCAGTTCTTC.

A single count supports this clone. The gene calls are TRBV29-1 and TRBJ1-2; TRBD1 is a possible D gene (6 bases). V lost 4 bases and J 0 bases, leaving 12 bases between the germline ends. This CDR3 comprises 14 residues. Germline CDR1 and CDR2: SQVTM and ANQGSEA. CDR3 protein: CSVAGAGTNYGYTF. CDR3 bases: TGCAGCGTTGCAGGGGCAGGGACTAACTATGGCTACACCTTC.

The chain joins TRBV9 to TRBJ1-5, with TRBD1 identical over 11 bases. The germline gives CDR1 SGDLS, CDR2 YYNGEE. CDR3 length: 15 amino acids. J gave up 4 bases and V 4 bases, and 4 bases lay outside the gene matches. As DNA, the CDR3 is TGTGCCAGCAGCCGGGGACAGGGGGTTAATCAGCCCCAGCATTTT. Its protein product is CASSRGQGVNQPQHF. The whole variable domain, filled in from reference TRBV9 and TRBJ1-5, reads DSGVTQTPKHLITATGQRVTLRCSPRSGDLSVYWYQQSLDQGLQFLIQYYNGEERAKGNILERFSAQQFPDLHSELNLSSLELGDSALYFCASSRGQGVNQPQHFGDGTRLSIL.

This clone was seen once. The gene calls are TRBV5-1 and TRBJ2-7; TRBD2 aligns across 16 bases. The trim removed 4 bases at V and 2 bases at J, leaving 9 bases unmatched. Germline V gives CDR1 SGHRS, CDR2 YFSETQ. The CDR3 extends over 18 amino acids. The CDR3 coding sequence is TGCGCCAGCAGCCCCGGGACTAGCGGGGGGGGTACCACCTACGAGCAGTACTTC. This gives the protein CASSPGTSGGGTTYEQYF.

The chain links TRBV5-6 to TRBJ2-7; TRBD1 might be the D (5 bases). The CDR3 has 12 residues. Germline-derived CDR1 and CDR2 are SGHDT and YYEEEE. Trimming cost V 0 bases and J 4 bases, with 5 bases left between them. CDR3 sequence (DNA): TGTGCCAGCAGCTTGGGACAGTACGAGCAGTACTTC. Its translation is CASSLGQYEQYF.